This TCR beta chain was identified in a study of siplizumab effects on memory and regulatory T cells. Trimming removed 4 bases at V and 6 bases at J, with 13 bases between. This CDR3 contains 14 residues. CDR1 and CDR2 (germline): LNHDA, SQIVND (reference sequence). Overall study findings and caveats: Significantly reduced by siplizumab was the cumulative frequency of alloreactive sequences, namely those traceable to unstimulated CD4+ memory cells. No assignable naive or memory phenotype existed for roughly 80-96% of proliferating CD4+ or CD8+ clones.

Turning to this clone: Its specificity is unknown.

Data came from immunoSEQ multiplex PCR; TCRdb stores just in-frame clones and leaves some out. The profile covers fewer than 3,500 clones, with roughly 66% appearing a single time and 55% to 60% taken by the ten largest. The source material was TEMRA CD8+ T cells sorted from blood. The sample's subset: unstimulated CD8+ CD45RA+ effector memory T cells. This TCR derives from a human donor in good health. The rearrangement uses TRBV19 and TRBJ1-5, with a possible D match to TRBD1 (6 bases). The CDR3 is CASSSLGAGQPQHF. CDR3 nucleotide sequence: TGTGCCAGTAGTAGTTTGGGGGCGGGTCAGCCCCAGCATTTT.